A selection of T cell receptor beta chains follows, all from one sample in a study of cytomegalovirus exposure and HLA in healthy donors. Only in-frame clones appear in the TCRdb table, and some are missing; sequencing was by immunoSEQ multiplex PCR. The table has about 160,000 clones, over 65% seen once. Specimen: PBMCs. Receptors originate from a man aged 35-49 years in good health and CMV-seropositive. The CDR3 runs from the conserved cysteine through the conserved F or W. The D gene is left open where the match is weak. Size is omitted from some rows. Given values are once, few, many or a class for expanded clones.

V: TRBV10-3; D: .; size: .; J: TRBJ2-2; length: 13; CDR3: CAIKGLRTGELFF; DNA: TGTGCCATCAAGGGACTCCGGACCGGGGAGCTGTTTTTT
V: TRBV9; D: TRBD2; size: .; J: TRBJ2-2; length: 15; CDR3: CASSKERGSTGELFF; DNA: TGTGCCAGCAGTAAGGAGCGGGGGAGCACCGGGGAGCTGTTTTTT
V: TRBV6-5; D: TRBD1; size: .; J: TRBJ1-2; length: 14; CDR3: CASREDRGAYGYTF; DNA: TGTGCCAGCAGGGAGGACAGGGGAGCCTATGGCTACACCTTC
V: TRBV5-4; D: .; size: .; J: TRBJ2-5; length: 11; CDR3: CASSGGETQYF; DNA: TGTGCCAGCAGCGGGGGGGAGACCCAGTACTTC
V: TRBV5-1; D: TRBD1; size: .; J: TRBJ2-3; length: 15; CDR3: CASSKTGGGTDTQYF; DNA: TGCGCCAGCAGCAAGACAGGGGGTGGCACAGATACGCAGTATTTT
V: TRBV5-1; D: TRBD2; size: .; J: TRBJ2-2; length: 15; CDR3: CASSFSGTNTGELFF; DNA: TGCGCCAGCAGCTTTAGCGGGACCAACACCGGGGAGCTGTTTTTT
V: TRBV29-1; D: .; size: few; J: TRBJ2-7; length: 13; CDR3: CSVEVDTPYEQYF; DNA: TGCAGCGTTGAGGTGGACACTCCCTACGAGCAGTACTTC
V: TRBV6-6; D: .; size: few; J: TRBJ1-5; length: 14; CDR3: CASSYIGRDQPQHF; DNA: TGTGCCAGCAGTTACATAGGGCGGGATCAGCCCCAGCATTTT
V: TRBV5-3; D: TRBD2; size: few; J: TRBJ2-3; length: 17; CDR3: CARSPSALAGVTDTQYF; DNA: TGTGCCAGAAGCCCTTCTGCGCTAGCGGGGGTTACAGATACGCAGTATTTT
V: TRBV6-6; D: .; size: few; J: TRBJ1-1; length: 12; CDR3: CASGQGNTEAFF; DNA: TGTGCCAGCGGGCAGGGGAACACTGAAGCTTTCTTT
V: TRBV19; D: .; size: .; J: TRBJ2-2; length: 15; CDR3: CASSSGGLNTGELFF; DNA: TGTGCCAGTAGTAGCGGGGGCCTGAACACCGGGGAGCTGTTTTTT
V: TRBV7-8; D: TRBD1; size: .; J: TRBJ1-1; length: 14; CDR3: CASSWDRANTEAFF; DNA: TGTGCCAGCAGCTGGGACAGGGCCAACACTGAAGCTTTCTTT
V: TRBV7-8; D: TRBD1; size: few; J: TRBJ1-5; length: 18; CDR3: CASSKTGGDGYSNQPQHF; DNA: TGTGCCAGCAGCAAAACAGGGGGCGATGGGTATAGCAATCAGCCCCAGCATTTT
V: TRBV5-6; D: .; size: .; J: TRBJ2-4; length: 16; CDR3: CASSLGGTVAKNIQYF; DNA: TGTGCCAGCAGCTTGGGGGGCACAGTGGCCAAAAACATTCAGTACTTC
V: TRBV7-3; D: .; size: .; J: TRBJ1-1; length: 14; CDR3: CASSPGHSNTEAFF; DNA: TGTGCCAGCAGCCCCGGACACAGTAACACTGAAGCTTTCTTT
V: TRBV5-6; D: .; size: .; J: TRBJ1-2; length: 15; CDR3: CASSPLRRPNYGYTF; DNA: TGTGCCAGCAGCCCCCTCAGGCGTCCCAACTATGGCTACACCTTC
V: TRBV6-5; D: .; size: .; J: TRBJ2-5; length: 15; CDR3: CASSYSKTARETQYF; DNA: TGTGCCAGCAGTTACTCGAAAACAGCTCGGGAGACCCAGTACTTC
V: TRBV6-6; D: TRBD1; size: .; J: TRBJ1-4; length: 14; CDR3: CASSSGQGNEKLFF; DNA: TGTGCCAGCAGCTCGGGACAGGGTAATGAAAAACTGTTTTTT
V: TRBV9; D: TRBD1; size: .; J: TRBJ1-2; length: 15; CDR3: CASSAPTGGSYGYTF; DNA: TGTGCCAGCAGCGCCCCAACAGGGGGCTCGTATGGCTACACCTTC
V: TRBV19; D: TRBD1; size: .; J: TRBJ1-2; length: 17; CDR3: CASSTTTGGADNYGYTF; DNA: TGTGCCAGTAGTACGACGACAGGGGGCGCAGATAACTATGGCTACACCTTC
V: TRBV15; D: .; size: once; J: TRBJ1-4; length: 15; CDR3: CATSRTPEGREKLFF; DNA: TGTGCCACCAGCAGGACTCCTGAGGGTCGGGAAAAACTGTTTTTT
V: TRBV5-6; D: .; size: .; J: TRBJ2-7; length: 15; CDR3: CASSRGGQNRYEQYF; DNA: TGTGCCAGCAGCCGGGGAGGCCAAAACCGTTACGAGCAGTACTTC
V: TRBV7-2; D: .; size: .; J: TRBJ2-5; length: 17; CDR3: CASSLALRAGIVETQYF; DNA: TGTGCCAGCAGCTTAGCGCTTCGAGCAGGGATAGTGGAGACCCAGTACTTC
V: TRBV4-1; D: TRBD1; size: .; J: TRBJ2-1; length: 16; CDR3: CASSQKGQGPYNEQFF; DNA: TGCGCCAGCAGCCAAAAAGGACAGGGCCCGTACAATGAGCAGTTCTTC
V: TRBV25-1; D: .; size: .; J: TRBJ2-1; length: 16; CDR3: CASSFWAGQGYNEQFF; DNA: TGTGCCAGCAGTTTTTGGGCGGGGCAGGGATACAATGAGCAGTTCTTC
V: TRBV7-6; D: .; size: .; J: TRBJ2-7; length: 14; CDR3: CASSPSTFGHEQYF; DNA: TGTGCCAGCAGCCCGTCCACGTTTGGGCACGAGCAGTACTTC
V: TRBV9; D: .; size: .; J: TRBJ1-1; length: 15; CDR3: CASSLSGVPDTEAFF; DNA: TGTGCCAGCAGCCTCAGCGGGGTTCCGGACACTGAAGCTTTCTTT
V: TRBV2; D: TRBD1; size: once; J: TRBJ2-1; length: 14; CDR3: CASCRDRLSNEQFF; DNA: TGTGCCAGCTGCCGGGACAGGCTTTCCAATGAGCAGTTCTTC
V: TRBV7-2; D: TRBD1; size: .; J: TRBJ1-2; length: 14; CDR3: CASSLGEGARGYTF; DNA: TGTGCCAGCAGCTTAGGTGAGGGGGCGAGAGGCTACACCTTC
V: TRBV6-6; D: TRBD1; size: .; J: TRBJ1-6; length: 15; CDR3: CASRVTEGANSPLHF; DNA: TGTGCCAGCAGAGTTACGGAGGGGGCGAATTCACCCCTCCACTTT
V: TRBV27; D: TRBD1; size: few; J: TRBJ2-7; length: 14; CDR3: CASSITPGQTEQYF; DNA: TGTGCCAGCAGTATTACCCCGGGACAGACTGAGCAGTACTTC
V: TRBV18; D: TRBD2; size: .; J: TRBJ2-7; length: 15; CDR3: CASSPEASGGGEQYF; DNA: TGTGCCAGCTCACCAGAGGCTAGCGGGGGCGGGGAGCAGTACTTC
V: TRBV5-6; D: TRBD1; size: .; J: TRBJ1-5; length: 14; CDR3: CASSQGQGNQPQHF; DNA: TGTGCCAGCAGCCAGGGACAGGGCAATCAGCCCCAGCATTTT
V: TRBV13; D: TRBD1; size: .; J: TRBJ2-7; length: 15; CDR3: CASSLRGQGRYEQYF; DNA: TGTGCCAGCAGCTTAAGGGGACAGGGAAGATACGAGCAGTACTTC
V: TRBV5-4; D: TRBD1; size: .; J: TRBJ1-4; length: 16; CDR3: CASSLPSGTGKEKLFF; DNA: TGTGCCAGCAGCTTGCCAAGCGGGACAGGGAAGGAAAAACTGTTTTTT
V: TRBV4-2; D: TRBD1; size: .; J: TRBJ2-5; length: 13; CDR3: CASSQETGGEQYF; DNA: TGTGCCAGCAGCCAGGAGACAGGGGGTGAGCAGTACTTC
V: TRBV6-6; D: .; size: .; J: TRBJ1-2; length: 15; CDR3: CASSTSSGGSYGYTF; DNA: TGTGCCAGCAGTACCAGCTCAGGAGGAAGCTATGGCTACACCTTC
V: TRBV5-4; D: .; size: .; J: TRBJ2-7; length: 15; CDR3: CASSLERDTSYEQYF; DNA: TGTGCCAGCAGCTTGGAAAGGGACACGTCCTACGAGCAGTACTTC
V: TRBV18; D: .; size: .; J: TRBJ2-7; length: 13; CDR3: CASSLTGTYEQYF; DNA: TGTGCCAGCTCACTGACAGGTACCTACGAGCAGTACTTC
V: TRBV6-6; D: TRBD1; size: .; J: TRBJ2-7; length: 13; CDR3: CASSSTGRNEQYF; DNA: TGTGCCAGCAGTTCGACAGGGCGGAACGAGCAGTACTTC
V: TRBV7-9; D: TRBD1; size: .; J: TRBJ1-6; length: 14; CDR3: CSSSLGQGGSPLHF; DNA: TGTTCCAGCAGCTTAGGACAGGGTGGTTCACCCCTCCACTTT
V: TRBV10-3; D: .; size: .; J: TRBJ1-2; length: 16; CDR3: CAISQTGEGSQYGYTF; DNA: TGTGCCATCAGTCAGACTGGGGAGGGCTCCCAATATGGCTACACCTTC
V: TRBV9; D: TRBD1; size: .; J: TRBJ2-2; length: 15; CDR3: CASRPGQGIIGELFF; DNA: TGTGCCAGCAGACCGGGACAGGGGATAATCGGGGAGCTGTTTTTT
V: TRBV7-8; D: .; size: .; J: TRBJ1-2; length: 13; CDR3: CASSLDRDYGYTF; DNA: TGTGCCAGCAGCTTAGACAGAGACTATGGCTACACCTTC
V: TRBV4-3; D: .; size: .; J: TRBJ1-5; length: 15; CDR3: CASSQDWDTNQPQHF; DNA: TGCGCCAGCAGCCAAGATTGGGACACCAATCAGCCCCAGCATTTT
V: TRBV12-5; D: TRBD2; size: .; J: TRBJ2-1; length: 18; CDR3: CASGLGPGGGLSYNEQFF; DNA: TGTGCTAGTGGTTTGGGGCCCGGCGGGGGGCTCTCCTACAATGAGCAGTTCTTC
V: TRBV6-6; D: TRBD1; size: .; J: TRBJ2-1; length: 15; CDR3: CAAMERQGFYNEQFF; DNA: TGTGCCGCCATGGAGCGACAGGGATTTTACAATGAGCAGTTCTTC
V: TRBV7-2; D: .; size: .; J: TRBJ1-2; length: 15; CDR3: CASSPGAGRRYGYTF; DNA: TGTGCCAGCAGCCCAGGGGCAGGCAGACGCTATGGCTACACCTTC